The entry that follows covers one T cell receptor beta chain sequence. The data were produced by immunoSEQ multiplex PCR, yet TCRdb's version contains in-frame clones alone and is incomplete. The table includes 60,000 or so clones, around 90% detected once. Germline V lookup: CDR1 ENHRY, CDR2 SYGVKD. This CDR3 contains 14 residues. With 0 bases removed from V and 7 bases from J, the gap between germline ends came to 13 bases. The data derive from a study of control samples from healthy donors and cancer patients. Source material: blood. The chain employs TRBV10-3 and TRBJ2-7, with D perhaps TRBD1 (5 bases). This clonotype originated in a man aged 45-60 years in good health. The CDR3 loop reads CAISESWVQGEQYF. The CDR3 DNA sequence: TGTGCCATCAGTGAGTCGTGGGTTCAGGGAGAGCAGTACTTC.